The sequence of this TCR beta chain was determined in a study of cytomegalovirus exposure and HLA in healthy donors. General study findings and limits: Some V segments could not be told apart, so they were left out, TRBV6-2 and TRBV6-3 among them. In a later analysis, a missense DCLRE1C variant was linked to TCR beta V- and J-gene trimming. Most CMV-associated TCR beta chains were later found to appear HLA-restricted. Most of the TCR beta V segments (in an earlier analysis) were productive either about 87% or about 30% of the time.

The CDR3 sequence is 13 residues long. Trimming stripped 3 bases from V and 3 bases from J, with 8 bases between. Germline V gene data show CDR1 as SGHNT and CDR2 as YENEEA. About this clone itself: Its antigen is still unknown.

The PCR contained 60 Vbeta and 13 Jbeta primers. The data were produced by immunoSEQ multiplex PCR, yet TCRdb's version contains in-frame clones alone and is incomplete. The sample comprises 95,000 to 150,000 clones, 75% to 80% of which are singletons, and 3.6% rests with the top ten. The sequencing sample was made of PBMCs. This chain uses TRBV11-3 with TRBJ1-1; D unclear. The sequence was obtained from a man in his forties or fifties in good health and CMV-seronegative. In nucleotides, the CDR3 is TGTGCCAGCAGCTTGTACAGATACACTGAAGCTTTCTTT. It yields the protein CASSLYRYTEAFF. Looking up the rest from reference TRBV11-3 and TRBJ1-1 gives the full variable domain: EAGVVQSPRYKIIEKKQPVAFWCNPISGHNTLYWYLQNLGQGPELLIRYENEEAVDDSQLPKDRFSAERLKGVDSTLKIQPAELGDSAVYLCASSLYRYTEAFFGQGTRLTVV.